This TCR beta chain was captured in a study of T cell responses to AZD1222 COVID-19 vaccine (dated by TCRdb to about 2021). Turning to the overall study: AZD1222 recipients whose second dose came at about 4 weeks and those whose second dose came at about 12 weeks were combined into one group, since spike-specific TCR depth and breadth did not differ between the two schedules. TCR sequencing covered more than 230 trial participants: 207 given two doses of AZD1222 and 26 given two doses of MenACWY control vaccine. Trial participants were enrolled by age into subgroups of 18-55, 56-69 and 70-plus years, and around 150, 28 and 57 TCR-sequenced participants, respectively, were included in these subgroups. Overall study outcomes, separate from this receptor: The whole spike protein was spanned by vaccine-associated CD4 TCRs, and dominant responses were seen in regions 160-218 and 743-854. The 56-69-year group was small, and its depth increase did not reach significance, likely because of low power. Nearly half of unique spike-specific TCRs reportedly recognized epitopes outside regions mutated in the B.1.351 and B.1.1.7 variants. After two AZD1222 doses, spike-specific TCR breadth and depth were significantly higher than at day 0 and than in MenACWY recipients. Conclusions about previously exposed vaccinees are limited because only six or seven AZD1222 recipients were SARS-CoV-2 seropositive at baseline. Participants were mostly white British, with more females than males. The authors suggested clonal diversity may have been underestimated. Because no day 14 peak-response samples were available, the repertoires could be characterized only after the peak T cell response.

V is reduced by 1 base and J by 4 bases, leaving a spacing of 4 bases between them. From the germline V gene (reference sequence), CDR1 is SEHNR and CDR2 is FQNEAQ. Reading from cysteine to phenylalanine, the CDR3 counts 12 amino acids. The sequence is cut down to CDR3 DNA, 36 bases in frame from base 1. This clone occurred a few times. The antigen this receptor binds is unknown. No base quality values were provided; no much bigger clone lies one nucleotide off. The sample has other DNA sequences that encode this CDR3 too. The CDR3 regions of human TCRbeta chains were subjected to immunosequencing. In the source study's methods: TCRs in the repertoires were matched against a reference library of SARS-CoV-2-specific TCRs that had been generated with the MIRA antigen-specificity platform. Breadth was defined as the fraction of unique TCRs that were SARS-CoV-2-associated. Depth was defined as the fraction of total T cells that were SARS-CoV-2-associated. Each spike-specific TCR was assigned to its reactive spike region and to a CD4 or CD8 class using the MIRA data. Log10-transformed breadth and depth values were compared by one-way ANOVA with Sidak's multiple comparisons tests. The source is immuneACCESS, and TCRdb retained only in-frame sequences with V and J called. Part of the clones is not carried over; for the studies checked, unresolved V genes explain less than half of this, and the remainder is unexplained. That table supplies the V and J calls and clone size; D and trimming were determined from the DNA. The sample contains over 100,000 clones, 84% of them found a single time. The top ten constitute over 15% of the sample.

What the time point label conveys for this sample: baseline before first vaccination. Vaccinee samples came from UK trials COV001 and COV002, including a single-blind randomized controlled phase 2/3 trial of AZD1222 (ChAdOx1 nCoV-19) in healthy adults. Trial participant PBMC samples were collected at day 0 and day 28 after the second dose for TCRbeta chain sequencing. This clonotype originated in an adult in good health. The sample here was peripheral blood, taken on day 0 of AZD1222 vaccination. The sequence is built from TRBV7-9 and TRBJ1-2; no D segment can be confidently identified. The CDR3 sequence is CASSLDSYGYTF. The DNA is TGTGCCAGCAGCTTAGACAGCTATGGCTACACCTTC.